This T cell receptor beta chain was observed in a study of shared clonotypes between healthy human individuals. The assay used deep level. Here immunoSEQ multiplex PCR was the method, and the copy in TCRdb shows in-frame clones only, minus some. The sample holds about 460,000 clones, over 60% seen once. Germline-derived CDR1 and CDR2 are MNHEY and SVGAGI. V lost 11 bases, J lost 2 bases, and 10 bases lay in between. This CDR3 contains 13 residues. Findings of the study overall: Represented diversity (both genetic and exposure-history) was limited by the small number of donors. How much donors shared clonotypes was expected to be affected by sequencing depth.

On this clone: Its antigen is unknown.

For genomic DNA, unsorted samples relied on around 93 million PBMCs. The source material was PBMCs. V and J are TRBV6-5 and TRBJ2-6; D is possibly TRBD2 (5 bases). The TCR sequence derives from a woman between 35 and 50 years old in good health. Some clones in this sample may be carry-over from other donors' samples. The CDR3 spells CAAGQAGANVLTF. The CDR3 DNA is TGTGCCGCGGGCCAGGCTGGGGCCAACGTCCTGACTTTC.